This entry lists 31 T cell receptor beta chains sequenced from one sample in a study of cytomegalovirus exposure and HLA in healthy donors. The PCR used 60 Vbeta and 13 Jbeta primers. Assay used: immunoSEQ multiplex PCR; TCRdb lists only in-frame clones, some missing. Here the sample spans roughly 130,000 clones, over 8% being singletons. The sample taken for sequencing was PBMCs. The receptors here all came from a man aged 35 to 55 in good health and CMV-seronegative.

The V call is TRBV6-6, the J call TRBJ1-1; tentatively, D is TRBD1 (6 bases). The CDR3 is 14 amino acids. Per germline, CDR1 MNHNY and CDR2 SVGAGI (reference sequence). Trimming left V 4 bases short and J 3 bases short, with 12 bases between. CDR3 loop: CASSSLGGDTEAFF. CDR3 DNA sequence: TGTGCCAGCAGTTCCCTAGGGGGAGACACTGAAGCTTTCTTT.

The V gene is TRBV4-2, the J gene TRBJ1-4; possibly TRBD1 for D (5 bases). Germline V lookup: CDR1 LGHNA, CDR2 YNFKEQ. The CDR3 loop spans 14 amino acids. V lost 7 bases and J 4 bases, leaving 13 bases between the germline ends. DNA of the CDR3: TGTGCCAGCACCAATGCTAGGGGTAATGAAAAACTGTTTTTT. Its protein is CASTNARGNEKLFF.

The chain joins TRBV7-9 to TRBJ1-3; weak D call: TRBD1 (5 bases). CDR1 is SEHNR, CDR2 FQNEAQ, per germline (reference sequence). The ends were cut back, 5 bases at V and 2 bases at J, with 10 bases in the middle. This CDR3 is 14 amino acids long. The CDR3 nucleotides are TGTGCCAGCAGCGTTGGGGGGACTGGAAACACCATATATTTT. Translation gives CASSVGGTGNTIYF.

The chain carries TRBV4-1 and TRBJ1-2; D possibly corresponds to TRBD1 (5 bases). The germline V gene has CDR1 MGHRA and CDR2 YSYEKL. The V end lost 3 bases, the J end lost 8 bases, and 31 bases lay between the germline ends. CDR3 length: 19 amino acids. CDR3 protein: CASSHKGGTSGFDLGGYTF. CDR3 coding DNA: TGCGCCAGCAGCCACAAAGGAGGGACCTCGGGGTTTGATTTGGGAGGCTACACCTTC.

V usage is TRBV9 and J usage is TRBJ2-3, with 7 nucleotides matching TRBD2. V shed 0 bases and J 1 base; nucleotides not matched to a gene: 5. The CDR3 sequence is 16 residues long. CDR1 and CDR2 from the germline V gene are SGDLS and YYNGEE. Here the CDR3 reads CASSVASGAGTDTQYF. The CDR3 nucleotides read TGTGCCAGCAGCGTAGCCAGCGGGGCTGGCACAGATACGCAGTATTTT.

This clone was found a few times. The gene calls are TRBV11-2 and TRBJ1-6, with 8 bases fitting TRBD1. Germline V gene data show CDR1 as SGHAT and CDR2 as FQNNGV. The ends lost 4 bases at V and 7 bases at J; junction bases unmatched: 6. The CDR3 is 15 residues long. CDR3 bases: TGTGCCAGCAGCTCCTCACAGGGGGGCAATTCACCCCTCCACTTT. Translated: CASSSSQGGNSPLHF.

The genes are TRBV19 and TRBJ2-7; 8 nucleotides align to TRBD1. Trimming took 5 bases from V and 3 from J; bases not matched to a gene: 15. The CDR3 is 17 amino acids. The germline gives CDR1 LNHDA, CDR2 SQIVND (reference sequence). The CDR3 here is CASSPRQGIFISYEQYF. The CDR3 DNA reads TGTGCCAGTAGTCCTCGACAGGGGATCTTCATAAGCTACGAGCAGTACTTC.

This clone was observed a handful of times. The CDR3 DNA reads TGTGCCAGCAGTTTCCGTCGACAGGGCTCTGGAAACACCATATATTTT. Its protein product is CASSFRRQGSGNTIYF. This chain connects TRBV6-5 to TRBJ1-3; 7 nucleotides align to TRBD1. V lost 4 bases and J lost 0; bases outside the gene matches: 6. The CDR3 has 16 amino acids. Germline CDR1 and CDR2: MNHEY and SVGAGI.

The genes are TRBV5-4 and TRBJ1-6, with D maybe TRBD1 (6 bases). Trimming pared 4 bases from V and 0 bases from J, leaving 14 bases between. The CDR3 consists of 17 residues. Germline values: CDR1 SGHNT, CDR2 YYREEE (reference sequence). CDR3 nucleotides: TGTGCCAGCAGCCGGGGGGGGCCGAGCTCCTATAATTCACCCCTCCACTTT. Translating gives CASSRGGPSSYNSPLHF.

This sequence joins TRBV9 and TRBJ1-6; 8 bases are a match to TRBD1. This CDR3 is built from 18 residues. Germline V CDR1 and CDR2: SGDLS, YYNGEE. V was clipped by 0 bases and J by 6 bases; unmatched bases: 11. The CDR3: CASSVGGGPRGLNSPLHF. CDR3 sequence (DNA): TGTGCCAGCAGCGTAGGAGGAGGGCCCAGGGGGCTTAATTCACCCCTCCACTTT.

This clone was seen a handful of times. The rearrangement uses TRBV7-7 and TRBJ2-7; D is unclear. V dropped 2 bases and J dropped 2 bases, with 10 bases sitting between them. The CDR3 is made up of 14 amino acids. The V gene's germline CDR1 is SSHAT and CDR2 FNYEAQ (reference sequence). The DNA for the CDR3 is TGTGCCAGCAGCTTAAGTAGAGACACCTACGAGCAGTACTTC. As protein: CASSLSRDTYEQYF. The full variable domain, rest sourced from reference TRBV7-7 and TRBJ2-7, is GAGVSQSPRYKVTKRGQDVTLRCDPISSHATLYWYQQALGQGPEFLTYFNYEAQPDKSGLPSDRFSAERPEGSISTLTIQRTEQRDSAMYRCASSLSRDTYEQYFGPGTRLTVT.

This clone has more than one count but fewer than ten. J is TRBJ2-2 and V is TRBV4-1; a weak D match, TRBD2 (6 bases). The V end lost 1 base, the J end lost 6 bases, and 12 bases lay between the germline ends. Per the germline V gene, CDR1 is MGHRA and CDR2 is YSYEKL. The CDR3 is 15 residues long. The CDR3 region has the DNA TGCGCCAGCAGCCAAGCCCCCGGGGGATCCGGGGAGCTGTTTTTT. It codes for CASSQAPGGSGELFF.

This clone was counted a few times. This chain uses TRBV5-4 with TRBJ2-1; 7 positions agree with TRBD2. Trimming took 0 bases from V and 4 from J; bases not matched to a gene: 4. Germline lookup yields CDR1 SGHNT and CDR2 YYREEE (reference sequence). This CDR3 contains 15 residues. The CDR3 here is CASSLGQRGYNEQFF. DNA for the CDR3: TGTGCCAGCAGCTTGGGTCAGCGGGGATACAATGAGCAGTTCTTC. The whole variable domain, filled in from reference TRBV5-4 and TRBJ2-1, reads ETGVTQSPTHLIKTRGQQVTLRCSSQSGHNTVSWYQQALGQGPQFIFQYYREEENGRGNFPPRFSGLQFPNYSSELNVNALELDDSALYLCASSLGQRGYNEQFFGPGTRLTVL.

This chain connects TRBV7-2 to TRBJ2-7; tentative D call: TRBD2 (6 bases). CDR1 is SGHTA, CDR2 FQGNSA, per germline. The CDR3 contains 17 residues. V shed 1 base and J shed 0 bases, with 16 bases lying between them. The CDR3 spells CASSLEPGGIYSYEQYF. CDR3 bases: TGTGCCAGCAGCTTAGAGCCTGGGGGGATATACTCCTACGAGCAGTACTTC.

The chain recombines TRBV7-9 with TRBJ2-1; D possibly corresponds to TRBD1 (6 bases). The CDR3 totals 14 residues. The ends were cut back, 3 bases at V and 10 bases at J, with 16 bases in the middle. Germline V gene data show CDR1 as SEHNR and CDR2 as FQNEAQ (reference sequence). The CDR3 region is CASSFPGEFTEQFF. The CDR3 DNA reads as TGTGCCAGCAGCTTCCCAGGGGAATTCACAGAGCAGTTCTTC.

This clone has more than one count but fewer than ten. The rearrangement links TRBV13 to TRBJ2-5, with 11 bases identical to TRBD2. V trimming: 2 bases; J trimming: 2 bases; junction bases outside the gene matches: 4. Germline assignment: CDR1 PRHDT and CDR2 FYEKMQ (reference sequence). The CDR3 runs to 16 residues. This chain's CDR3 is CASSLTLAGEQETQYF. CDR3 nucleotides: TGTGCCAGCAGCTTAACACTAGCGGGGGAACAAGAGACCCAGTACTTC.

The chain has TRBV7-2 and TRBJ2-5; possible D gene TRBD1, 6 bases. Trimming pared 1 base from V and 2 bases from J, leaving 14 bases between. Germline V gene sequence: CDR1 SGHTA, CDR2 FQGNSA. This CDR3 spans 16 amino acids. The CDR3 reads CASSLGGPGQQETQYF. In DNA form, the CDR3 reads TGTGCCAGCAGCTTAGGGGGCCCAGGACAGCAAGAGACCCAGTACTTC.

J is TRBJ2-3 and V is TRBV7-2; 10 bases map to TRBD2. In germline, CDR1 is SGHTA, CDR2 FQGNSA. CDR3 length: 16 residues. V trimming: 2 bases; J trimming: 3 bases; junction bases outside the gene matches: 5. CDR3 loop: CASSLPPSGRTDTQYF. CDR3 in DNA: TGTGCCAGCAGCTTACCTCCTAGCGGGAGAACAGATACGCAGTATTTT.

This clone was counted only a few times. The chain couples TRBV5-5 to TRBJ2-3, with D uncertain. Deletions cut 3 bases from V and 3 bases from J, with 8 bases between. Germline V CDR1 and CDR2: SGHKS, YYEKEE (reference sequence). The CDR3 extends over 13 amino acids. The CDR3 DNA reads TGTGCCAGCAGCTCCCCAGGAACAGATACGCAGTATTTT. Its translation is CASSSPGTDTQYF.

This chain joins TRBV4-1 and TRBJ1-4, with 7 positions matching TRBD1. The V and J ends lost 2 bases and 0 bases, in that order; junction bases with no gene match: 3. The CDR3 length is 16 residues. Germline V CDR1 and CDR2: MGHRA, YSYEKL. Here the CDR3 DNA reads TGCGCCAGCAGCCAACCAGGGGGTGCAACTAATGAAAAACTGTTTTTT. Its translation: CASSQPGGATNEKLFF.

This clone has more than one count but fewer than ten. The V and J genes are TRBV4-3 and TRBJ1-6; a weak D match, TRBD1 (6 bases). Trimming left V 0 bases short and J 11 bases short, with 14 bases between. The CDR3 runs 15 residues. Germline CDR1 and CDR2: LGHNA and YSLEER. Here the CDR3 reads CASSQDSTGWTPLHF. CDR3 sequence (DNA): TGCGCCAGCAGCCAAGATAGCACAGGGTGGACACCCCTCCACTTT.

The V gene is TRBV11-2, the J gene TRBJ1-1; D remains ambiguous. Trimming pared 5 bases from V and 8 bases from J, leaving 18 bases between. CDR3 length: 14 amino acids. Looked up from germline, CDR1 is SGHAT and CDR2 is FQNNGV. The DNA of the CDR3 is TGTGCCAGCAGCCAAAGTTTGAGCCCAACGGAAGCTTTCTTT. Translation: CASSQSLSPTEAFF.

This chain links TRBV18 with TRBJ1-1, with 9 bases that match TRBD1. CDR1 and CDR2 (germline): KGHSH, LQKENI. V trimming: 5 bases; J trimming: 5 bases; junction bases outside the gene matches: 9. The CDR3 sequence is 15 residues long. CDR3 loop: CASSDYRGRGTEAFF. CDR3 DNA sequence: TGTGCCAGCTCAGATTACAGGGGGCGTGGGACTGAAGCTTTCTTT.

This chain uses TRBV27 with TRBJ1-2; D gene unclear. CDR3 length: 12 residues. The germline gives CDR1 MNHEY, CDR2 SMNVEV (reference sequence). The germline V and J ends were trimmed by 2 bases and 10 bases, with 11 bases remaining between them. CDR3 sequence reads: CASSLTREDYTF. DNA of the CDR3: TGTGCCAGCAGTTTAACGCGGGAGGACTACACCTTC.

The chain recombines TRBV30 with TRBJ1-6, with 9 bases aligning to TRBD1. CDR1 GTSNPN and CDR2 SVGIG come from the germline V gene (reference sequence). Unmatched junction bases numbered 14, after V lost 1 base and J lost 7 bases. This CDR3 has 18 residues. The CDR3 nucleotides read TGTGCCTGGAGTGGATGGGGACAGGGAAATTTGGACAATTCACCCCTCCACTTT. Protein: CAWSGWGQGNLDNSPLHF.

This clone was found a few times. V is TRBV6-1 and J is TRBJ2-7, with 7 bases fitting TRBD1. The CDR3 is 17 residues long. V gave up 1 base and J gave up 6 bases; unmatched junction bases: 15. In germline, CDR1 is MNHNS, CDR2 SASEGT. The CDR3 region is CASSEGGQFFDSGEQYF. The CDR3 nucleotides read TGTGCCAGCAGTGAAGGGGGACAGTTCTTTGATTCGGGCGAGCAGTACTTC.

V gene TRBV6-5 combines with J gene TRBJ2-7; tentatively, D is TRBD2 (6 bases). This CDR3 is built from 15 residues. The V and J ends lost 0 bases and 3 bases respectively, with 12 bases between them. The germline V gene encodes CDR1 MNHEY and CDR2 SVGAGI. In DNA, the CDR3 is TGTGCCAGCAGTTACTCGAGACGGAGGGGCTACGAGCAGTACTTC. As protein: CASSYSRRRGYEQYF.

This clone was counted only a few times. V usage is TRBV15 and J usage is TRBJ2-1; D may be TRBD2 (7 bases). The CDR3 is 16 residues long. Germline V gene sequence: CDR1 LNHNV, CDR2 YYDKDF (reference sequence). V was shortened by 3 bases and J by 2 bases, with 14 bases between the two germline ends. Written as DNA, the CDR3 is TGTGCCACCAGCAGGGGCGGGGGCTCGACCTACAATGAGCAGTTCTTC. Protein sequence: CATSRGGGSTYNEQFF.

This clone was counted a few times. V and J are TRBV4-2 and TRBJ2-7; 7 bases are a match to TRBD1. Germline assignment: CDR1 LGHNA and CDR2 YNFKEQ. The CDR3 runs 15 residues. V shed 3 bases and J 2 bases; nucleotides not matched to a gene: 7. The CDR3 loop is CASSQGQSGTYEQYF. The CDR3 nucleotides read TGTGCCAGCAGCCAGGGACAGAGCGGAACCTACGAGCAGTACTTC.

This clone has a handful of counts. The chain recombines TRBV7-9 with TRBJ2-5, with a tentative D call TRBD1 (6 bases). V lost 1 base to trimming and J lost 5 bases, with 17 bases between them. CDR1 is SEHNR and CDR2 is FQNEAQ in the germline V gene (reference sequence). The CDR3 has 16 residues. The CDR3 DNA sequence: TGTGCCAGCAGCTTAGTGGACAGCTACGCTGGGGAGACCCAGTACTTC. Its protein product is CASSLVDSYAGETQYF.

This clone has a handful of counts. The genes are TRBV4-2 and TRBJ1-1; TRBD1 aligns across 8 bases. With V trimmed by 0 bases and J by 4 bases, 10 bases remained unmatched. This CDR3 has 17 residues. Germline lookup yields CDR1 LGHNA and CDR2 YNFKEQ. CDR3 in DNA: TGTGCCAGCAGCCAAGAGGAACGCAGGGGGCTGGCCACTGAAGCTTTCTTT. It is translated as CASSQEERRGLATEAFF.